Following are 28 T cell receptor beta chains from one sample sequenced in a study of T cell responses to AZD1222 COVID-19 vaccine. The table came from immunoSEQ multiplex PCR; TCRdb's copy has only in-frame clones and leaves some out. The sample holds 150,000 or so clones. Sequences were obtained from peripheral blood. The receptors originated from an adult in good health.

The chain links TRBV7-8 to TRBJ1-5; possibly TRBD1 for D (5 bases). This CDR3 spans 13 amino acids. The V gene lost 5 bases and the J gene lost 7 bases, with 12 bases spanning the gap. Germline CDR1 and CDR2: SGHVS and FQNEAQ. CDR3 residues: CASSRGSGQPQHF. The CDR3 nucleotides read TGTGCCAGCAGCAGGGGATCGGGACAGCCCCAGCATTTT. Supplemented by reference TRBV7-8 and TRBJ1-5, the full variable domain reads GAGVSQSPRYKVAKRGQDVALRCDPISGHVSLFWYQQALGQGPEFLTYFQNEAQLDKSGLPSDRFFAERPEGSVSTLKIQRTQQEDSAVYLCASSRGSGQPQHFGDGTRLSIL.

The chain has TRBV7-9 and TRBJ1-6; no reliable D call. CDR3 size: 15 residues. The germline V gene has CDR1 SEHNR and CDR2 FQNEAQ (reference sequence). V was pared by 1 base and J by 10 bases, with 14 bases between. In DNA, the CDR3 is TGTGCCAGCAGCTTAGATATGGGGAGGGAATCACCCCTCCACTTT. Its protein product is CASSLDMGRESPLHF.

The CDR3 DNA reads TGTGCCAGCAGACCCCAAGAGACCCAGTACTTC. Amino acid sequence: CASRPQETQYF. This chain connects TRBV2 to TRBJ2-5; D is ambiguous. The germline CDR1 and CDR2 sequences are SNHLY and FYNNEI. There are 11 residues in the CDR3. Trimming stripped 6 bases from V and 1 base from J, with 3 bases between.

The rearrangement uses TRBV7-9 and TRBJ1-6; TRBD1 matches at 12 bases. The CDR3 has 16 amino acids. Trimming at V came to 6 bases and at J to 9 bases, leaving 9 bases not matched to a gene. The germline V gene has CDR1 SEHNR and CDR2 FQNEAQ (reference sequence). Here the CDR3 DNA reads TGTGCCAGCAGGTCCAAGGGACAGGGGGCCCGTTCACCCCTCCACTTT. Its translation: CASRSKGQGARSPLHF.

The chain couples TRBV6-5 to TRBJ1-1, with D tentatively TRBD1 (6 bases). Trimming pared 6 bases from V and 4 bases from J, leaving 15 bases between. This CDR3 comprises 14 residues. From germline, CDR1 is MNHEY and CDR2 SVGAGI. The CDR3 DNA sequence: TGTGCCAGCAGCTTTGGGGGCGATGGCACTGAAGCTTTCTTT. Its translation: CASSFGGDGTEAFF.

CDR3 sequence (DNA): TGTGCCAGCAGTGAGTACCCGGCGGAGCAGTACTTC. It is translated as CASSEYPAEQYF. The rearrangement links TRBV25-1 to TRBJ2-7; D not certain. Germline CDR1 MGHDK, CDR2 SYGVNS. The CDR3 loop spans 12 amino acids. The V and J ends lost 3 bases and 7 bases respectively, with 10 bases between them.

The CDR3 is CASSPPGPQGSMNTEAFF. The CDR3 bases are TGTGCCAGCAGTCCCCCGGGACCCCAAGGGAGCATGAACACTGAAGCTTTCTTT. The V call is TRBV28, the J call TRBJ1-1, with D possibly being TRBD1 (5 bases). This CDR3 spans 18 amino acids. Per germline, CDR1 MDHEN and CDR2 SYDVKM. V lost 5 bases and J lost 0, with 22 bases in between.

Details on this clone: Other DNA sequences within the sample encode an identical CDR3. The CDR3 spells CAWSGGGYGYTF. The CDR3 bases are TGTGCCTGGAGCGGGGGAGGGTATGGCTACACCTTC. This chain links TRBV30 with TRBJ1-2; perhaps TRBD1 as D (5 bases). The CDR3 loop spans 12 amino acids. Trimming shortened V by 3 bases and J by 5 bases, and 10 bases separated the two germline ends. Germline values: CDR1 GTSNPN, CDR2 SVGIG (reference sequence).

The genes are TRBV19 and TRBJ1-4, with a tentative D call TRBD1 (6 bases). The germline V and J ends were trimmed by 9 bases and 8 bases, with 19 bases remaining between them. The germline CDR1 and CDR2 sequences are LNHDA and SQIVND (reference sequence). The CDR3 covers 14 residues. CDR3 coding DNA: TGTGCCAGCGGGGCGTACGGGGGCCGCGAAAAACTGTTTTTT. It codes for CASGAYGGREKLFF.

The chain couples TRBV6-2 or TRBV6-3 to TRBJ1-5; 10 bases align to TRBD1. Germline V lookup: CDR1 MNHEY, CDR2 SVGEGT. The CDR3 runs 15 residues. After removal of 2 bases from V and 7 bases from J, the junction contained 5 bases not matched to a gene. The CDR3 DNA is TGTGCCAGCAGTTACCCGACAGGGGGCTTGCAGCCCCAGCATTTT. Translation gives CASSYPTGGLQPQHF.

This sequence joins TRBV18 and TRBJ1-1; D gene unclear. The CDR3 runs 12 residues. Trimming pared 5 bases from V and 5 bases from J, leaving 9 bases between. In germline, CDR1 is KGHSH, CDR2 LQKENI. The chain's CDR3 is CASSGVGTEAFF. CDR3 in DNA: TGTGCCAGCTCAGGGGTGGGGACTGAAGCTTTCTTT.

The chain recombines TRBV7-2 with TRBJ1-1; the match to TRBD1 covers 7 bases. This CDR3 spans 13 amino acids. The germline CDR1 and CDR2 sequences are SGHTA and FQGNSA. Trimming cost V 6 bases and J 4 bases; bases outside gene matches: 5. The CDR3 region has the DNA TGTGCCAGCAGACGTAGGGGGCCCACTGAAGCTTTCTTT. This gives the protein CASRRRGPTEAFF.

V usage is TRBV7-8 and J usage is TRBJ1-1, with no clear D. The CDR3 contains 13 residues. The V end lost 1 base, the J end lost 0 bases, and 3 bases lay between the germline ends. The germline V gene encodes CDR1 SGHVS and CDR2 FQNEAQ. CDR3 loop: CASSLGMNTEAFF. The CDR3 region has the DNA TGTGCCAGCAGCTTAGGTATGAACACTGAAGCTTTCTTT.

V is TRBV2 and J is TRBJ1-2; 7 bases are shared with TRBD1. The length of the CDR3 is 15 residues. V was pared by 4 bases and J by 8 bases, with 13 bases of the junction left unmatched. Germline V lookup: CDR1 SNHLY, CDR2 FYNNEI. This CDR3 is CASSVLRDSMRGYTF. The DNA for the CDR3 is TGTGCCAGCAGTGTGTTGCGGGACAGCATGAGAGGCTACACCTTC. The full variable domain, in which reference TRBV2 and TRBJ1-2 provide the parts outside the CDR3, is EPEVTQTPSHQVTQMGQEVILRCVPISNHLYFYWYRQILGQKVEFLVSFYNNEISEKSEIFDDQFSVERPDGSNFTLKIRSTKLEDSAMYFCASSVLRDSMRGYTFGSGTRLTVV.

The genes are TRBV5-1 and TRBJ2-3; 10 nucleotides align to TRBD2. The CDR3 spans 16 residues. The V gene's germline CDR1 is SGHRS and CDR2 YFSETQ. V gave up 0 bases and J gave up 4 bases; unmatched junction bases: 5. DNA for the CDR3: TGCGCCAGCAGCTTGGCCAGCGGGGGGGCGTCAGATACGCAGTATTTT. It specifies CASSLASGGASDTQYF. Full variable domain (outside the CDR3, taken from reference TRBV5-1 and TRBJ2-3): KAGVTQTPRYLIKTRGQQVTLSCSPISGHRSVSWYQQTPGQGLQFLFEYFSETQRNKGNFPGRFSGRQFSNSRSEMNVSTLELGDSALYLCASSLASGGASDTQYFGPGTRLTVL.

The gene calls are TRBV3-1 (or the pseudogene TRBV3-2) and TRBJ1-4; 7 bases agree with TRBD1. This CDR3 is 15 amino acids long. The V gene's germline CDR1 is LGHDT and CDR2 YNNKEL (reference sequence). Germline trimming cut 5 bases from V and 8 bases from J; bases unmatched to any gene: 11. The CDR3 DNA reads TGTGCCAGCAGCTCCGGGATACAGGGGTGGGAAAAACTGTTTTTT. Encoded protein: CASSSGIQGWEKLFF.

The chain joins TRBV11-3 to TRBJ2-1; the D gene is possibly TRBD2 (7 bases). The CDR3 runs to 17 residues. Germline V gene data show CDR1 as SGHNT and CDR2 as YENEEA. Between the trimmed V and J ends, which lost 2 bases and 4 bases, there was a span of 18 bases. The CDR3 sequence is CASSLPVGRGAYNEQFF. The CDR3 DNA reads as TGTGCCAGCAGCTTACCCGTTGGCCGGGGGGCGTACAATGAGCAGTTCTTC.

The chain carries TRBV30 and TRBJ1-6; no clear D. Germline CDR1 GTSNPN, CDR2 SVGIG (reference sequence). This CDR3 has 14 amino acids. With 1 base removed from V and 10 bases from J, the gap between germline ends came to 14 bases. The CDR3 DNA reads TGTGCCTGGAGTGGTCCCGGGAATAGGTCACCCCTCCACTTT. Amino acid sequence: CAWSGPGNRSPLHF.

The chain joins TRBV12-3 or TRBV12-4 to TRBJ1-2, with TRBD1 matching over 7 bases. J was trimmed by 8 bases and V by 5 bases; bases with no gene match: 8. This CDR3 is built from 13 residues. This chain's CDR3 is CASSRQGLGGYTF. The CDR3 DNA reads TGTGCCAGCAGTAGACAGGGCCTGGGGGGCTACACCTTC.

This chain joins TRBV15 and TRBJ1-1; 11 bases fit TRBD1. V lost 6 bases, J lost 4 bases, and 16 bases stayed unmatched. The CDR3 has 18 residues. The germline V gene encodes CDR1 LNHNV and CDR2 YYDKDF (reference sequence). CDR3 in DNA: TGTGCCACCAGACAACGGGGACAGGGGGACCCGCTGCCCACTGAAGCTTTCTTT. It specifies CATRQRGQGDPLPTEAFF.

This chain joins TRBV7-2 and TRBJ2-7, with TRBD1 as a possible D gene (6 bases). The CDR3 runs 14 residues. From germline, CDR1 is SGHTA and CDR2 FQGNSA. Trimming removed 3 bases from V and 0 bases from J, with 9 bases in between. Written as DNA, the CDR3 is TGTGCCAGCAGCTTCCAGGGGAGCTCCTACGAGCAGTACTTC. This encodes CASSFQGSSYEQYF.

This chain joins TRBV6-5 and TRBJ1-5; 10 bases map to TRBD1. The germline CDR1 and CDR2 sequences are MNHEY and SVGAGI. This CDR3 comprises 15 residues. V was pared by 7 bases and J by 4 bases, with 7 bases of the junction left unmatched. As DNA, the CDR3 is TGTGCCAGCACCATTGGACAGGGGGGTAATCAGCCCCAGCATTTT. This encodes CASTIGQGGNQPQHF.

The chain uses TRBV27 and TRBJ2-1; a weak D match, TRBD1 (5 bases). Per germline, CDR1 MNHEY and CDR2 SMNVEV (reference sequence). V dropped 5 bases and J dropped 2 bases, with 13 bases sitting between them. The length of the CDR3 is 15 residues. This chain's CDR3 is CASSKKGSAYNEQFF. The CDR3 DNA follows: TGTGCCAGCAGTAAAAAGGGGTCCGCCTACAATGAGCAGTTCTTC.

The chain employs TRBV14 and TRBJ1-1; D perhaps matches TRBD1 (5 bases). Trimming took off 6 bases at V and 5 bases at J, with 13 bases between the two ends. This CDR3 region has 13 residues. The germline gives CDR1 SGHDN, CDR2 FVKESK. CDR3 DNA: TGTGCCAGCAGGGTCGCGGGGGGAACTGAAGCTTTCTTT. Translating gives CASRVAGGTEAFF.

CDR3 region: CASSLGPVRETQYF. The CDR3 nucleotides read TGTGCCAGCAGCTTAGGCCCGGTACGGGAGACCCAGTACTTC. The chain employs TRBV11-1 and TRBJ2-5, with unresolved D. Deletions cut 1 base from V and 5 bases from J, with 11 bases between. The CDR3 sequence is 14 residues long. CDR1 SGHAT and CDR2 FQDESV come from the germline V gene (reference sequence).

V and J are TRBV18 and TRBJ1-2; D remains unclear. CDR3 length: 13 amino acids. Germline CDR1 reads KGHSH; CDR2 reads LQKENI. Trimming shortened V by 6 bases and J by 8 bases, and 16 bases separated the two germline ends. The CDR3 DNA follows: TGTGCCAGCTCTCCGGACTCCGCGGAAGGCTACACCTTC. Translating it yields CASSPDSAEGYTF.

This chain uses TRBV6-2 or TRBV6-3 with TRBJ2-5, with TRBD2 matching over 8 bases. Trimming took 3 bases from V and 4 from J; bases not matched to a gene: 10. Germline V gene sequence: CDR1 MNHEY, CDR2 SVGEGT. The CDR3 runs 16 residues. The CDR3 protein is CASSYGNEGLGETQYF. The CDR3 nucleotides read TGTGCCAGCAGTTATGGGAACGAGGGACTAGGAGAGACCCAGTACTTC.

The V gene is TRBV18, the J gene TRBJ1-1; 9 bases align to TRBD1. The V gene's germline CDR1 is KGHSH and CDR2 LQKENI. The junction had 5 bases not matched to a gene; V was cut back by 2 bases and J by 1 base. The CDR3 length is 16 residues. DNA for the CDR3: TGTGCCAGCTCACCATCTAAGGACAGGGGGAACACTGAAGCTTTCTTT. Its protein is CASSPSKDRGNTEAFF.